A single TCR beta chain is shown here with its context. Antigen unknown. Attached unique molecular identifiers marked individual cDNA molecules. MiXCR, run by TCRdb on the 5' RACE reads, gives a single entry per CDR3 protein. This table has roughly 75,000 distinct CDR3 sequences, 11% appearing once. Per the germline V gene, CDR1 is SSHAT and CDR2 is FNYEAQ (reference sequence). With V trimmed by 5 bases and J by 5 bases, 5 bases remained unmatched. The CDR3 sequence is 14 residues long. The sample originates from a study of early T cells in non-severe SARS-CoV-2 infection. Study as a whole: The authors sequenced bulk RNA from unsorted whole blood, leaving chains unpaired. Study-wide results and caveats: Comparison of clonotypes with VDJdb favored anti-spike CD8 responses while missing private and CD4 specificities.

This sequence joins TRBV7-7 and TRBJ1-5, with TRBD1 identical over 8 bases. Input material: whole blood. This receptor was identified in an adult who was a healthcare worker with PCR-confirmed SARS-CoV-2 infection or an uninfected control (not recorded which). CDR3 in DNA: TGTGCCAGCAGCCCCCGACAGGGGTATCAGCCCCAGCATTTT. Translation gives CASSPRQGYQPQHF.